The entry below gives a single T cell receptor beta chain sequence along with its context. Its antigen is not yet known. Within one base of it there is no much larger clone, and no base qualities were kept. The data originate from a study of OX40 agonist ivuxolimab in advanced cancers. Concerning the study at large: Ivuxolimab was a fully human IgG2 agonistic monoclonal antibody targeting the costimulatory receptor OX40 (CD134). Intravenous ivuxolimab was administered to patients every 2 weeks at six dose levels: 0.01, 0.1, 0.3, 1.5, 3 and 10 mg/kg. Among the roughly 52 dose-escalation patients, roughly 20 had hepatocellular carcinoma, 15 or so melanoma, 9 renal cell carcinoma and 9 head and neck cancer. In the dose-escalation cohort, 70% to 90% of patients were male, and the mean age was roughly 56 years with a range of about 20 to 90. Prior anti-PD-1, anti-PD-L1 or anti-CTLA-4 therapy was permitted, and approximately 40% of dose-escalation patients had received checkpoint inhibitors. Partial responses were achieved by three dose-escalation patients, of whom one had hepatocellular carcinoma and two had cutaneous melanoma. Peripheral TCRbeta sequencing was intended to test whether TCR sequence diversity was altered and clonal T-cell expansion was caused by ivuxolimab. The paper covers the monotherapy dose-escalation part of the phase I ivuxolimab trial, which included N of about 51 patients.

The trial excluded patients who had a history of autoimmune disease or who were on systemic immunosuppression. Peripheral blood for TCR sequencing was drawn from every dose cohort at baseline, at cycle 4 day 1 and at cycle 7 day 1. The samples were taken from a phase I, first-in-human, multicenter, open-label dose-escalation trial of ivuxolimab. Adults with locally advanced or metastatic head and neck squamous cell, hepatocellular, melanoma or renal cell carcinoma were enrolled in the trial. Before TCR sequencing, CD4+ T cells and CD8+ T cells were sorted from peripheral blood as separate populations. Sequences SGHKS (CDR1) and YYEKEE (CDR2) are obtained from the germline V gene (reference sequence). Trimming removed 0 bases from V and 0 bases from J; the gene matches leave 3 bases unexplained. The CDR3 spans 15 residues, from the cysteine through the phenylalanine. Only the CDR3 part of the read is kept: 45 bases, read in frame from the first base.

Genomic DNA was isolated from the sorted cells so that the TCRbeta CDR3 region could be sequenced. TCRbeta CDR3 regions were sequenced using the immunoSEQ Assay. Imported from immuneACCESS, the table was reduced by TCRdb to in-frame sequences with V and J called. These copies leave out some clones; in studies compared against another copy, an unresolved V gene accounts for under half, and the cause of the remainder is not known. In this sample the table shows 55,000 to 80,000 clones, roughly 86% of which occur a single time. More than 2% of the sample rests with the top ten. The research as a whole found: After ivuxolimab, more expanded clones were found on average in CD8+ T cells than in CD4+ T cells. In the 0.1-3.0 mg/kg groups, partial responders had among the lowest normalized peripheral clonal expansion, particularly in CD8+ T cells. Low levels of normalized T-cell clonal expansion were also seen in some patients who did not respond. At doses of 0.1 to 3.0 mg/kg, clonal expansion of both CD4+ and CD8+ blood T cells was observed from baseline to week 6. Which antigens the clonally expanded peripheral T cells were specific for was not determined.

The chain is made from TRBV5-5 and TRBJ2-7; TRBD1 lines up with 7 middle nucleotides. Sequenced here: CD4+ or CD8+ T cells sorted from blood, sampled in a trial of the OX40 agonist ivuxolimab. The clonotype originates from an adult with an advanced solid tumor such as melanoma, head and neck, liver or kidney cancer. The bases read TGTGCCAGCAGCTTGGTGACAGGGTACTCCTACGAGCAGTACTTC. It is translated as CASSLVTGYSYEQYF.